The clone carrying this TCR beta chain was counted a few times. What it recognizes is unknown. Extracted from the samples, RNA was reverse transcribed into cDNA to serve as the sequencing template. TCRdb keeps only in-frame clones here, not all; method: immunoSEQ multiplex PCR. Of 140,000 or so clones in the sample, around 49% were seen once. The data originate from a study of CD8+ T cells in alopecia areata. At the level of the study: Those treated were given oral tofacitinib at 5 to 10 mg twice daily. Dosing with tofacitinib proceeded for 6 to 18 months, followed by 6 months off drug. Study-wide results and caveats: Affected lesional scalp, above all in alopecia totalis/universalis, was more clonal than normal scalp.

V was pared by 4 bases and J by 6 bases, with 5 bases of the junction left unmatched. The CDR3 has 15 residues. Germline V gene data show CDR1 as MDHEN and CDR2 as SYDVKM. The sequences come from CD4+ T cells sorted from blood, collected at week 0. The rearrangement links TRBV28 to TRBJ2-3; 12 nucleotides match TRBD2. The TCR was taken from a human donor with alopecia areata. CDR3 sequence reads: CASSSGTSGWDTQYF. CDR3 bases: TGTGCCAGCAGTTCCGGGACTAGCGGGTGGGATACGCAGTATTTT.